Presented here are 24 T cell receptor beta chains from one specimen sequenced in a study of T cell repertoires in cytomegalovirus infection. MiXCR, run by TCRdb on the reads, gives a single entry per CDR3 protein. In the table there are 450,000 to 600,000 distinct CDR3 sequences, roughly a third of which are singletons. These receptors lack a known antigen. The sequenced sample was cultured PBMCs, obtained from culture after CMV antigen stimulation. The receptors come from a human donor in good health (CMV status not recorded). Some clones in this sample may be carry-over from other donors' samples.

This clonotype was detected a few times. The chain couples TRBV7-2 to TRBJ2-3; 9 nucleotides agree with TRBD2. The CDR3 consists of 17 residues. After removal of 4 bases from V and 2 bases from J, the junction contained 10 bases not matched to a gene. From germline, CDR1 is SGHTA and CDR2 FQGNSA. The CDR3 nucleotides read TGTGCCAGCAGCTCGCCCCGTCTAGCGGGAAACACAGATACGCAGTATTTT. Translated: CASSSPRLAGNTDTQYF.

This clonotype showed up just a few times. The V and J genes are TRBV7-2 and TRBJ1-1, with 10 bases matching TRBD1. Germline CDR1 reads SGHTA; CDR2 reads FQGNSA. The CDR3 consists of 16 residues. Trimming at V came to 2 bases and at J to 4 bases, leaving 7 bases not matched to a gene. CDR3 coding DNA: TGTGCCAGCAGCTTACCGGGACAGGGGCGGGTCACTGAAGCTTTCTTT. Protein: CASSLPGQGRVTEAFF.

This clonotype came up a few times. V usage is TRBV10-3 and J usage is TRBJ1-1, with D hard to call. V lost 6 bases, J lost 7 bases, and 9 bases lay in between. This CDR3 is built from 11 residues. Germline V gene sequence: CDR1 ENHRY, CDR2 SYGVKD. CDR3 loop: CAIRSRLEAFF. In DNA form, the CDR3 reads TGTGCCATCAGGTCCCGGCTTGAAGCTTTCTTT.

As for this clonotype: A single base separates this from a much larger clone, so it may be a read error. The V call is TRBV7-3, the J call TRBJ2-5; D remains unclear. This CDR3 region has 12 residues. The V end lost 5 bases, the J end lost 1 base, and 5 bases lay between the germline ends. CDR1 is SGHTA and CDR2 is FQGTGA in the germline V gene. The CDR3 bases are TGTGCCAGCAGCGGACCCCAAGAGACCCAGTACTTC. Amino acids: CASSGPQETQYF.

The gene calls are TRBV27 and TRBJ2-1; 7 nucleotides align to TRBD1. The junction had 10 bases not matched to a gene; V was cut back by 5 bases and J by 12 bases. The germline CDR1 and CDR2 sequences are MNHEY and SMNVEV (reference sequence). The CDR3 runs 13 residues. Written as DNA, the CDR3 is TGTGCCAGCAGTCCCACTGACAGGGTTGGGCAGTTCTTC. Amino acids: CASSPTDRVGQFF.

The J gene is TRBJ1-1, the V gene TRBV12-3 or TRBV12-4, with TRBD1 as a possible D gene (5 bases). V lost 6 bases and J lost 2, with 22 bases in between. The length of the CDR3 is 17 residues. For the CDR3, the DNA is TGTGCCAGCAGCCTTGCGTGGGGGAGAAGAGGCAACACTGAAGCTTTCTTT. Encoded protein: CASSLAWGRRGNTEAFF.

The CDR3 DNA sequence: TGTGCCATCAGTGAGTCTGGTCTAGCGGGGATCTACAATGAGCAGTTCTTC. Its protein is CAISESGLAGIYNEQFF. The chain combines TRBV10-3 with TRBJ2-1, with 9 bases lining up with TRBD2. Germline-derived CDR1 and CDR2 are ENHRY and SYGVKD. CDR3 length: 17 amino acids. After removal of 0 bases from V and 3 bases from J, the junction contained 6 bases not matched to a gene.

In this sample, this clonotype turned up a few times. V usage is TRBV7-8 and J usage is TRBJ2-7; 7 bases are a match to TRBD1. CDR1 and CDR2 (germline): SGHVS, FQNEAQ. The ends lost 5 bases at V and 0 bases at J; junction bases unmatched: 7. This CDR3 spans 15 amino acids. CDR3 amino acids: CASSTGQFYSYEQYF. The CDR3 DNA reads TGTGCCAGCAGCACGGGACAGTTCTACTCCTACGAGCAGTACTTC.

This rearrangement joins TRBV12-3 or TRBV12-4 to TRBJ2-5, with TRBD1 identical over 7 bases. The CDR3 runs to 16 residues. J gave up 4 bases and V 6 bases, and 14 bases lay outside the gene matches. The CDR3: CASSDRDSGAGETQYF. Written as DNA, the CDR3 is TGTGCCAGCAGCGACCGGGACAGTGGGGCAGGAGAGACCCAGTACTTC.

This clonotype was recorded a few times. The chain has TRBV6-2 or TRBV6-3 and TRBJ2-7, with D perhaps matching TRBD1 or TRBD2 (5 bases each). V dropped 6 bases and J dropped 1 base, with 13 bases sitting between them. Germline CDR1 reads MNHEY; CDR2 reads SVGEGT. The CDR3 has 14 residues. In DNA, the CDR3 is TGTGCCAGCAGGCGACCGGGACGTTCCTACGAGCAGTACGTC. Residues: CASRRPGRSYEQYV.

The rearrangement links TRBV18 to TRBJ2-3; D uncertain. Per the germline V gene, CDR1 is KGHSH and CDR2 is LQKENI. This CDR3 has 15 amino acids. V was clipped by 1 base and J by 0 bases, with 8 bases between them. The CDR3 DNA is TGTGCCAGCTCACCACAGCTTACGAGCACAGATACGCAGTATTTT. It specifies CASSPQLTSTDTQYF.

This clonotype was observed at least ten times. The chain recombines TRBV7-8 with TRBJ1-6; D ambiguous. Looked up from germline, CDR1 is SGHVS and CDR2 is FQNEAQ. This CDR3 has 16 amino acids. V gave up 2 bases and J gave up 0 bases, with 8 bases separating them. Written as DNA, the CDR3 is TGTGCCAGCAGCTTATCCGGGAACTCCTATAATTCACCCCTCCACTTT. Amino acid sequence: CASSLSGNSYNSPLHF. Supplemented by reference TRBV7-8 and TRBJ1-6, the full variable domain reads GAGVSQSPRYKVAKRGQDVALRCDPISGHVSLFWYQQALGQGPEFLTYFQNEAQLDKSGLPSDRFFAERPEGSVSTLKIQRTQQEDSAVYLCASSLSGNSYNSPLHFGNGTRLTVT.

V and J are TRBV6-2 or TRBV6-3 and TRBJ2-1; D perhaps matches TRBD1 (6 bases). Germline V gene sequence: CDR1 MNHEY, CDR2 SVGEGT. With 8 bases removed from V and 6 bases from J, the gap between germline ends came to 20 bases. This CDR3 is built from 15 residues. The CDR3: CASLNPAGAFNEQFF. CDR3 in DNA: TGTGCCAGCCTCAACCCCGCAGGGGCATTCAATGAGCAGTTCTTC.

V is TRBV7-3 and J is TRBJ2-1, with TRBD2 identical over 10 bases. Germline V lookup: CDR1 SGHTA, CDR2 FQGTGA. This CDR3 is built from 15 residues. V lost 1 base, J lost 7 bases, and 4 bases stayed unmatched. CDR3 loop: CASSLISGRINEQFF. The CDR3 DNA reads TGTGCCAGCAGCTTAATTAGCGGGAGGATAAATGAGCAGTTCTTC.

This chain joins TRBV28 and TRBJ1-1; D is undetermined. The germline V gene has CDR1 MDHEN and CDR2 SYDVKM. The CDR3 is made up of 11 amino acids. V lost 8 bases and J lost 5, with 9 bases in between. For the CDR3, the DNA is TGTGCCAGCTGTGTGGGTACTGAAGCTTTCTTT. This encodes CASCVGTEAFF.

The rearrangement uses TRBV4-1 and TRBJ2-5; no reliable D call. This CDR3 region has 13 residues. Looked up from germline, CDR1 is MGHRA and CDR2 is YSYEKL. Trimming pared 0 bases from V and 4 bases from J, leaving 6 bases between. As DNA, the CDR3 is TGCGCCAGCAGCCAAGAAAAAGGAGAGACCCAGTACTTC. As protein: CASSQEKGETQYF.

In its sample, this clonotype was seen many times. The V and J genes are TRBV11-2 and TRBJ2-1; 10 nucleotides match TRBD2. There are 15 residues in the CDR3. Germline CDR1 is SGHAT and CDR2 is FQNNGV. J was trimmed by 8 bases and V by 3 bases; bases with no gene match: 7. CDR3 nucleotides: TGTGCCAGCAGCTTCGCTAGCGGGAGCATTTATGAGCAGTTCTTC. Its translation is CASSFASGSIYEQFF.

This clonotype has only a few counts. V usage is TRBV2 and J usage is TRBJ1-5, with D unresolved. The CDR3 sequence is 15 residues long. Germline CDR1 reads SNHLY; CDR2 reads FYNNEI. Trimming pared 3 bases from V and 4 bases from J, leaving 13 bases between. The CDR3 protein is CASSDEWAGNQPQHF. CDR3 bases: TGTGCCAGCAGTGACGAGTGGGCGGGGAATCAGCCCCAGCATTTT.

The CDR3 DNA reads as TGTGCCAGCAGACAAGACACCGCCTACGAGCAGTACTTC. This codes for CASRQDTAYEQYF. The chain has TRBV7-2 and TRBJ2-7; no clear D gene. This CDR3 spans 13 amino acids. V lost 6 bases, J lost 2 bases, and 11 bases lay in between. CDR1 and CDR2 (germline): SGHTA, FQGNSA.

The genes are TRBV6-6 and TRBJ1-5; D remains ambiguous. Germline V CDR1 and CDR2: MNHNY, SVGAGI (reference sequence). V lost 4 bases and J 3 bases, leaving 16 bases between the germline ends. This CDR3 region has 16 residues. The CDR3 here is CASSSRAPAYNQPQHF. Written as DNA, the CDR3 is TGTGCCAGCAGTTCTCGAGCCCCGGCTTACAATCAGCCCCAGCATTTT.

This chain joins TRBV7-2 and TRBJ2-7, with a possible D match to TRBD2 (5 bases). Between the trimmed V and J ends, which lost 0 bases and 5 bases, there was a span of 14 bases. CDR1 is SGHTA, CDR2 FQGNSA, per germline. The CDR3 sequence is 15 residues long. The CDR3 sequence is CASSLAAGSLHEQYF. The CDR3 DNA sequence: TGTGCCAGCAGCTTAGCGGCGGGCTCACTCCACGAGCAGTACTTC.

The sample holds a few counts of this clonotype. This chain connects TRBV6-1 to TRBJ1-1, with D perhaps matching TRBD1 (5 bases). Looked up from germline, CDR1 is MNHNS and CDR2 is SASEGT. V lost 5 bases and J lost 7, with 14 bases in between. This CDR3 has 13 residues. In nucleotides, the CDR3 is TGTGCCAGCAGTAGGGACGGGAAGAGTGAAGCTTTCTTT. As protein: CASSRDGKSEAFF.

This chain links TRBV19 with TRBJ1-2, with 9 bases that match TRBD1. This CDR3 has 16 residues. Germline CDR1 is LNHDA and CDR2 is SQIVND (reference sequence). V lost 1 base, J lost 4 bases, and 7 bases stayed unmatched. The CDR3 DNA follows: TGTGCCAGTAGTATAGTGGGACAGGGCGGGGTCTATGGCTACACCTTC. Protein product: CASSIVGQGGVYGYTF.

The V gene is TRBV19, the J gene TRBJ1-2; D call uncertain. V was clipped by 7 bases and J by 2 bases, with 17 bases between them. Germline CDR1 and CDR2: LNHDA and SQIVND (reference sequence). The CDR3 is 15 amino acids. Written as DNA, the CDR3 is TGTGCCAGTACCTCTAGCCCACAGCCCAACTATGGCTACACCTTC. This encodes CASTSSPQPNYGYTF.